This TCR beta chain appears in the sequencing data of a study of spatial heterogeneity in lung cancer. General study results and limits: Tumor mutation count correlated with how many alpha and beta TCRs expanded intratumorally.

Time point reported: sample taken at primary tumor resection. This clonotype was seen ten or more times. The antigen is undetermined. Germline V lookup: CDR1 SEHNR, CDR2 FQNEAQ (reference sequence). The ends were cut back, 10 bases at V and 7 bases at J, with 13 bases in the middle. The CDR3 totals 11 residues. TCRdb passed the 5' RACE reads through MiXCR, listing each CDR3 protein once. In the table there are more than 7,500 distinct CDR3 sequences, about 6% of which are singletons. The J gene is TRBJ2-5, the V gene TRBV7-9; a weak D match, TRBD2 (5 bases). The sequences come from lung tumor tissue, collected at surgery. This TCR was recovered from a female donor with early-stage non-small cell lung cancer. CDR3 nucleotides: TGTGCCATCTATACCCGGGGGACCCAGTACTTC. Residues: CAIYTRGTQYF.